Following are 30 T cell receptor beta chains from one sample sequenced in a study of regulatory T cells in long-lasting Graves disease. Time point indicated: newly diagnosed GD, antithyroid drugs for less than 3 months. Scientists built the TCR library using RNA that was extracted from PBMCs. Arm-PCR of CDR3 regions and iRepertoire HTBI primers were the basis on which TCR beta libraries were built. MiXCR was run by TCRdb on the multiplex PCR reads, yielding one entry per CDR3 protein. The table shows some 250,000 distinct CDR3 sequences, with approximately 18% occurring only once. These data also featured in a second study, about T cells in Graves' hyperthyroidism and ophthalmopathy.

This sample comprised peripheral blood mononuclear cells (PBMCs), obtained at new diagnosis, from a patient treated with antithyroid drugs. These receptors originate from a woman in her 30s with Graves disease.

The CDR3 spells CASSEPGQRGQYF. The CDR3, as DNA: TGTGCCAGCAGCGAACCGGGACAGAGAGGGCAGTACTTC. V usage is TRBV11-2 and J usage is TRBJ2-7, with 7 bases identical to TRBD1. After removal of 5 bases from V and 9 bases from J, the junction contained 10 bases not matched to a gene. Germline V gene lookup returns CDR1 SGHAT and CDR2 FQNNGV. The CDR3 totals 13 residues.

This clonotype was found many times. CDR3: CAISESAGGIEAFF. In DNA form, the CDR3 reads TGTGCCATCAGTGAGTCCGCGGGCGGGATTGAAGCTTTCTTT. The chain has TRBV10-3 and TRBJ1-1; no clear D gene. The CDR3 covers 14 residues. Trimming pared 0 bases from V and 7 bases from J, leaving 12 bases between. The germline V gene has CDR1 ENHRY and CDR2 SYGVKD.

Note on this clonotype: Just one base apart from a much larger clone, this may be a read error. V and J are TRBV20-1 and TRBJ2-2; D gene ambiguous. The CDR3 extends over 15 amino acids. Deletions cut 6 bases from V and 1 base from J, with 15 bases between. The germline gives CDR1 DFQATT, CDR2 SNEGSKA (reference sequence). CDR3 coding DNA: TGCAGTGCCCCTGAAAGGAGACAGAACACCGGGGAGCTGTTTTTT. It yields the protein CSAPERRQNTGELFF.

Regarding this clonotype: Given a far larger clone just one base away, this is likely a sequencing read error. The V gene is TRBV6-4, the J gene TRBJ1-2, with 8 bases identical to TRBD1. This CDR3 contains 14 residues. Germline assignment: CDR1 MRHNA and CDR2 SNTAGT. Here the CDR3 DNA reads TGTGCCAGAAGTGAAACCAGACAGGGGTCTGGCTACACCTTC. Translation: CARSETRQGSGYTF.

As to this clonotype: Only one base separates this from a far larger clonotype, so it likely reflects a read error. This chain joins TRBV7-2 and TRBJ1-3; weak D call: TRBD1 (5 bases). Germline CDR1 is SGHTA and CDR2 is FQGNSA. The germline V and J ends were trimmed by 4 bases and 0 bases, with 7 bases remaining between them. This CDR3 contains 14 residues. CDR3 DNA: TGTGCCAGCAGCTACGACAGCTCTGGAAACACCATATATTTT. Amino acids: CASSYDSSGNTIYF.

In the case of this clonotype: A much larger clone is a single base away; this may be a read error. CDR3 in amino acids: CGSSRRPFEAFF. The CDR3 DNA reads TGTGGCAGCAGCCGCCGCCCTTTCGAAGCTTTCTTT. V and J are TRBV7-8 and TRBJ1-1; no definite D call. In germline, CDR1 is SGHVS, CDR2 FQNEAQ. This CDR3 comprises 12 residues.

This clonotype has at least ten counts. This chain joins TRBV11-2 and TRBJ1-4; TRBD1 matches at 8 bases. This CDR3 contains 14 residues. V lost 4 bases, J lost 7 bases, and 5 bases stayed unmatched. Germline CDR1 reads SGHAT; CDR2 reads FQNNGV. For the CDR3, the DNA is TGTGCCAGCAGCTCATACAGGGGGGGTGAAAAACTGTTTTTT. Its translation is CASSSYRGGEKLFF.

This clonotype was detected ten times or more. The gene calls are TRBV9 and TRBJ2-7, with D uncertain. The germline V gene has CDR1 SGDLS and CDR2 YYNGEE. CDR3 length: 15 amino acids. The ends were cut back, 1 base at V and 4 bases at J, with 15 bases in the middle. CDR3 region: CASSVRAEEVYEQYF. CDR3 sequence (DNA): TGTGCCAGCAGCGTACGGGCGGAAGAAGTATACGAGCAGTACTTC.

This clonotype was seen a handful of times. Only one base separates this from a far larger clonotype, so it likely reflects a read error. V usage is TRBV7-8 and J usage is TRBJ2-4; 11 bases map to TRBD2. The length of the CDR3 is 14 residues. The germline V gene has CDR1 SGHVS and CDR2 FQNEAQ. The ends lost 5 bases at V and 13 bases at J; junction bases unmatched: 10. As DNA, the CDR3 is TGTGCCAGCAGCCCTAGCGGGGGGCCCAATGAGCAGTACTTC. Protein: CASSPSGGPNEQYF.

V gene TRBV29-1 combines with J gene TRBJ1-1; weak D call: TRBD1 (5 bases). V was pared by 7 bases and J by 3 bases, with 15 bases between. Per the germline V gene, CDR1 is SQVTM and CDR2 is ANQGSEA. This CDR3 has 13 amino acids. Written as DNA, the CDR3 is TGCAGCGCGAGGGGAGGGCGGGACACTGAAGCTTTCTTT. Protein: CSARGGRDTEAFF.

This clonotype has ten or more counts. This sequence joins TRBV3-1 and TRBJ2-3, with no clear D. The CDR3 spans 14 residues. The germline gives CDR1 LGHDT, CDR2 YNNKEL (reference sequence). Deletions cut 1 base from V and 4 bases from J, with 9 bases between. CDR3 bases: TGTGCCAGCAGCCAAGGGACCGCGGCAGATACGCAGTATTTT. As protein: CASSQGTAADTQYF.

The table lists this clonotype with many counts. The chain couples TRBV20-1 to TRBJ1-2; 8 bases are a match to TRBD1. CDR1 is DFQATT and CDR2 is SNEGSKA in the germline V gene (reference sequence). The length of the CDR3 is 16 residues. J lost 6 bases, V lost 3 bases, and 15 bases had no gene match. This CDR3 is CSARYPTGARFDGYTF. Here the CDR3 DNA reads TGCAGTGCTAGGTACCCGACAGGGGCCCGTTTCGATGGCTACACCTTC.

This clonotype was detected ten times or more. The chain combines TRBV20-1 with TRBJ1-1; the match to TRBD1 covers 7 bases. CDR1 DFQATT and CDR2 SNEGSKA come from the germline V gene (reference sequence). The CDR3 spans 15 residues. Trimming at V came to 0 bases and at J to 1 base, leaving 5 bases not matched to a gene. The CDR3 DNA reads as TGCAGTGCTAGAGACCTACAGGGGAAGAACACTGAAGCTTTCTTT. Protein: CSARDLQGKNTEAFF.

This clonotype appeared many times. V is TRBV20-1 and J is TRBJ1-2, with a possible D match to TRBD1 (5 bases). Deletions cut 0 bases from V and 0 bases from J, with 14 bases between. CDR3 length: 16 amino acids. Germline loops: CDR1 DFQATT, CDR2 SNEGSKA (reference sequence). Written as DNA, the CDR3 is TGCAGTGCTAGAGATCGGGACCGATTGACTAACTATGGCTACACCTTC. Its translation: CSARDRDRLTNYGYTF.

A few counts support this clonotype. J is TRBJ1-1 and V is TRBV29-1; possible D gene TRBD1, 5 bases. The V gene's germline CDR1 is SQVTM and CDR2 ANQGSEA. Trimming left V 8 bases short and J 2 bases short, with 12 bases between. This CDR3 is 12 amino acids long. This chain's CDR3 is CSTPGLNTEAFF. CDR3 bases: TGCAGCACCCCGGGACTTAACACTGAAGCTTTCTTT.

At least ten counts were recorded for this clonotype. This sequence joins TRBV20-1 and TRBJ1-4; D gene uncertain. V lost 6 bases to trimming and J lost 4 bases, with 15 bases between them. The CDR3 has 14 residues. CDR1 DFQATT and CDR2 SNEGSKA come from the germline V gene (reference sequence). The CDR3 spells CSAPPLGYNEKLFF. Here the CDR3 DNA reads TGCAGTGCACCCCCGCTTGGGTATAATGAAAAACTGTTTTTT.

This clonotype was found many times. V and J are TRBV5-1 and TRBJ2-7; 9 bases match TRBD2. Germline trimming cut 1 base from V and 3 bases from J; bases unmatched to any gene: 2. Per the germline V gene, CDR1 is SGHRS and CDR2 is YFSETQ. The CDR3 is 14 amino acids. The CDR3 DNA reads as TGCGCCAGCAGCTTGACTAGCGGGTTCTACGAGCAGTACTTC. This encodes CASSLTSGFYEQYF.

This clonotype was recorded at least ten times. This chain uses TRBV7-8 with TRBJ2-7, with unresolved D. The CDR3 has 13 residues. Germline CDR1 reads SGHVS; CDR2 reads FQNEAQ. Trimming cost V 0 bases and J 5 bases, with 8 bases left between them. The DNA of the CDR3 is TGTGCCAGCAGCTTAGCGAGTGCGGACGAGCAGTACTTC. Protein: CASSLASADEQYF.

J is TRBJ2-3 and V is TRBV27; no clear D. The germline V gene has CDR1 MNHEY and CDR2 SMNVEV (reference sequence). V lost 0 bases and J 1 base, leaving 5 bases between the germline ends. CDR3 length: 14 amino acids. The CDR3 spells CASSLSPRTDTQYF. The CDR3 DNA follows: TGTGCCAGCAGTTTATCACCCCGCACAGATACGCAGTATTTT.

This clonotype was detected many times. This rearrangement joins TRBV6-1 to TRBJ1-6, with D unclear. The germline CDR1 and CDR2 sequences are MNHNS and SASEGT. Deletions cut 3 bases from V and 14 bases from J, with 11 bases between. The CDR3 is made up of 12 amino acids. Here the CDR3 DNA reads TGTGCCAGCAGTGAGAAAGGGTTGACCCTCCACTTT. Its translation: CASSEKGLTLHF.

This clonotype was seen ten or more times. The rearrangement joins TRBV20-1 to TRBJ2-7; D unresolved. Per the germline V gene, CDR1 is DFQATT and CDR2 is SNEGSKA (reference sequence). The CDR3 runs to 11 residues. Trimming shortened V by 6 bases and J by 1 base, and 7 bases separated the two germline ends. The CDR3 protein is CSAVTSYEQYF. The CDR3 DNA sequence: TGCAGTGCAGTCACTTCCTACGAGCAGTACTTC.

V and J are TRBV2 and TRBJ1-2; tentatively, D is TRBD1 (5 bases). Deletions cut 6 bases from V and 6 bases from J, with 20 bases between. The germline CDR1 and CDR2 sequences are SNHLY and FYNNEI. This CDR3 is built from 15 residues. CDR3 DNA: TGTGCCAGCAGCTTCCCCGAGACAGCGGACCATGGCTACACCTTC. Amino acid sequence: CASSFPETADHGYTF.

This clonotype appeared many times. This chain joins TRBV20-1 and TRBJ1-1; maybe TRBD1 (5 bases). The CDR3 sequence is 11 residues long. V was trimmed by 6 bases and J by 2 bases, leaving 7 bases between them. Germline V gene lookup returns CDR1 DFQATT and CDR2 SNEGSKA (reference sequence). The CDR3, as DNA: TGCAGTGCCGACAGCAACACTGAAGCTTTCTTT. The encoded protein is CSADSNTEAFF.

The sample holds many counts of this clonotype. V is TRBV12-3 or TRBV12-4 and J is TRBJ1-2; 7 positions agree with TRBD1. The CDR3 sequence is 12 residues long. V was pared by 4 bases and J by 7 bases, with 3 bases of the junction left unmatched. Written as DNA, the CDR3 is TGTGCCAGCAGTTCAGGGGGAGGTGGCTACACCTTC. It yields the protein CASSSGGGGYTF.

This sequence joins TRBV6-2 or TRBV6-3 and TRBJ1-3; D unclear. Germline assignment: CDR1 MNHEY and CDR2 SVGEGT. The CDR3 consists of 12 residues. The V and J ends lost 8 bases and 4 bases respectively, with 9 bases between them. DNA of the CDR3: TGTGCCAGCGGTGAATCGGGAAACACCATATATTTT. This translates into CASGESGNTIYF.

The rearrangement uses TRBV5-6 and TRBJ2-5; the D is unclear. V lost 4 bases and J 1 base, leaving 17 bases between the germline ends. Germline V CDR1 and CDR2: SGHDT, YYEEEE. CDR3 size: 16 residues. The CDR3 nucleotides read TGTGCCAGCAGCGCCACTTTGGGCAGACTCCAAGAGACCCAGTACTTC. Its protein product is CASSATLGRLQETQYF.

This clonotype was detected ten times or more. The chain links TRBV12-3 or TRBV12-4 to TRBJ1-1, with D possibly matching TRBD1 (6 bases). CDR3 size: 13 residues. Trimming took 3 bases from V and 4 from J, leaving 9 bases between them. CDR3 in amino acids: CASSFARGTEAFF. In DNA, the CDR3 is TGTGCCAGCAGTTTCGCCAGGGGCACTGAAGCTTTCTTT.

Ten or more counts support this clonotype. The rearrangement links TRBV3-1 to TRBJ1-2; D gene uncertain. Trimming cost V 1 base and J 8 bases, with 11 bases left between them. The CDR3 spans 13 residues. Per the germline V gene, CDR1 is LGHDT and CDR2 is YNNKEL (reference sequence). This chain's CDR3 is CASSQVQTEGYTF. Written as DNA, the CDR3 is TGTGCCAGCAGCCAAGTTCAGACGGAGGGCTACACCTTC.

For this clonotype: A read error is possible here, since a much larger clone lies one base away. The CDR3 DNA sequence: TGCGCCAGCAGCCAAGGGAGCCAGTTAGTGGGGGGGCTAGAGACCCAGTACTTC. It specifies CASSQGSQLVGGLETQYF. V usage is TRBV4-1 and J usage is TRBJ2-5, with D perhaps matching TRBD2 (7 bases). Germline CDR1 MGHRA, CDR2 YSYEKL. With 1 base removed from V and 4 bases from J, the gap between germline ends came to 22 bases. The CDR3 is 18 amino acids.

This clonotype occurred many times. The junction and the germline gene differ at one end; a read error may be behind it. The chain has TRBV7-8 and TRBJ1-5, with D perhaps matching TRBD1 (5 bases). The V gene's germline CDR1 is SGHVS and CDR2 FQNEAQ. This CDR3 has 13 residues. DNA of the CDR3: TGTGCCAGCAGCCTAGCGGGACATCAGCCCCAGCATTTT. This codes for CASSLAGHQPQHF.